The clone carrying this T cell receptor beta chain was observed a few times. Its antigen remains unknown. The authors reverse transcribed all of the isolated RNA, so sequencing captured expressed TCRB transcripts. Some clones are missing from TCRdb's copy, which holds only in-frame ones; the method was immunoSEQ multiplex PCR. The sample yields around 250,000 clones, about 24% seen once. The entry originates in a study of beta chain features in type 1 diabetes. Looking at the study overall: Patients and healthy donors were similar in age, gender and cell yields.

Study-level results: HLA influence on TCRB rearrangement stayed unresolved here. Patients and controls would share equally any PCR tilt toward shorter templates. Patients with Type 1 diabetes showed moderately but significantly shorter TCRB CDR3s in all four CD4+ subsets.

The V end was cut by 6 bases, the J end by 2 bases, with 14 bases between. This CDR3 comprises 14 residues. The germline CDR1 and CDR2 sequences are MNHEY and SVGAGI. The sequence derives from a woman aged 25-40 years with type 1 diabetes. The V and J genes are TRBV6-5 and TRBJ2-7; D might be TRBD2 (5 bases). The sample was naive CD4+ T cells from blood. The CDR3 sequence: CASSPSRETYEQYF. The CDR3 coding sequence is TGTGCCAGCAGCCCGTCCCGGGAAACCTACGAGCAGTACTTC.